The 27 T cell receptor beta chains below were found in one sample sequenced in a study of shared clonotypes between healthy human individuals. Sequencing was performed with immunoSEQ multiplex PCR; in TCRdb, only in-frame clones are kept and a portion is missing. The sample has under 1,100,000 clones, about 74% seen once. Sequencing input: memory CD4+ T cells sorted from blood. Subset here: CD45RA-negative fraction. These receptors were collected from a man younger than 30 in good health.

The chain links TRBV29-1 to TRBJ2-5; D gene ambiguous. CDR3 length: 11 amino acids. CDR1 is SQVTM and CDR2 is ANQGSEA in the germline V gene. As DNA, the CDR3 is TGCAGTTTCCACCGCCTGGAGACCCAGTACTTC. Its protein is CSFHRLETQYF.

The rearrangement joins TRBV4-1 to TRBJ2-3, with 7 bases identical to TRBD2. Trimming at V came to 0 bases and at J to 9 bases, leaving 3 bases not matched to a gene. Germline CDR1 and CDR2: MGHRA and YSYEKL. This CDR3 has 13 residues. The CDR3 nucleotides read TGCGCCAGCAGCCAAGATCTGGGACTAACGCAGTATTTT. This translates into CASSQDLGLTQYF.

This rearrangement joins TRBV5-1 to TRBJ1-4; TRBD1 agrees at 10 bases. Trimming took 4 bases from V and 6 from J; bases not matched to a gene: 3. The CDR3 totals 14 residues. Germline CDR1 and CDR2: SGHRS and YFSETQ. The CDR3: CASSRTGGYEKLFF. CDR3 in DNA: TGCGCCAGCAGCAGGACAGGGGGGTATGAAAAACTGTTTTTT. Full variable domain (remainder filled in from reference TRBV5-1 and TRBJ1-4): KAGVTQTPRYLIKTRGQQVTLSCSPISGHRSVSWYQQTPGQGLQFLFEYFSETQRNKGNFPGRFSGRQFSNSRSEMNVSTLELGDSALYLCASSRTGGYEKLFFGSGTQLSVL.

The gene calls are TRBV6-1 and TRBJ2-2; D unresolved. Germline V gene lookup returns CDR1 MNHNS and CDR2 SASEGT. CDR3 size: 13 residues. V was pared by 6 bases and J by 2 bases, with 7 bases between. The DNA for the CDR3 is TGTGCCAGCAGGGTGTCAAACACCGGGGAGCTGTTTTTT. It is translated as CASRVSNTGELFF.

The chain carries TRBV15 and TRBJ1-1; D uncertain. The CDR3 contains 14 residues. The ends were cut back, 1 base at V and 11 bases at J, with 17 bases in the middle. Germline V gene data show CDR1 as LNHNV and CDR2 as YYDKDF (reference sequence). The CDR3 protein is CATSRGSTAGMAFF. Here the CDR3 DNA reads TGTGCCACCAGCAGAGGTTCGACCGCGGGGATGGCTTTCTTT.

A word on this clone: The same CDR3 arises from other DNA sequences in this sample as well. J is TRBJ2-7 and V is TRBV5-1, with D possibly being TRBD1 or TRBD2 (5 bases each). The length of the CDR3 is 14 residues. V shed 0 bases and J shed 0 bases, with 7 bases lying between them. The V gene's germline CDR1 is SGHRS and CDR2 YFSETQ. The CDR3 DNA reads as TGCGCCAGCAGCTTGGGAGGGGACTCCTACGAGCAGTACTTC. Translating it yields CASSLGGDSYEQYF.

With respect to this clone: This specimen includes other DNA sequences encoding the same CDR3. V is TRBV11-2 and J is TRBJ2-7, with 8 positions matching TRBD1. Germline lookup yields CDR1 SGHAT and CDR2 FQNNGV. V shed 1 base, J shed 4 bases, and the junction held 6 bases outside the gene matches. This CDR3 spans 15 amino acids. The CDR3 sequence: CASSLARQGSYEQYF. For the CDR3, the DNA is TGTGCCAGCAGCTTAGCCCGACAGGGGAGTTACGAGCAGTACTTC. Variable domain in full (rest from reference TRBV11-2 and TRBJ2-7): EAGVAQSPRYKIIEKRQSVAFWCNPISGHATLYWYQQILGQGPKLLIQFQNNGVVDDSQLPKDRFSAERLKGVDSTLKIQPAKLEDSAVYLCASSLARQGSYEQYFGPGTRLTVT.

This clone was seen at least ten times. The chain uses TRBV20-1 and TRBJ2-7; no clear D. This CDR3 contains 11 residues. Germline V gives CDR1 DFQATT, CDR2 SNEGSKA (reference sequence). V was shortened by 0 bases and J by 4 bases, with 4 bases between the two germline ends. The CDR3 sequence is CSAREQYEQYF. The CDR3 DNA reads TGCAGTGCTAGAGAACAATACGAGCAGTACTTC.

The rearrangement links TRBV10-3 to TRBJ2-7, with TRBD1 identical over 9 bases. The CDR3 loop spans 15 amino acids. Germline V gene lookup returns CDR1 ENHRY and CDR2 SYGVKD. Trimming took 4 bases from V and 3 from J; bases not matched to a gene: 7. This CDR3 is CAISAGTGIGYEQYF. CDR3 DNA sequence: TGTGCCATCAGTGCCGGGACAGGGATCGGCTACGAGCAGTACTTC.

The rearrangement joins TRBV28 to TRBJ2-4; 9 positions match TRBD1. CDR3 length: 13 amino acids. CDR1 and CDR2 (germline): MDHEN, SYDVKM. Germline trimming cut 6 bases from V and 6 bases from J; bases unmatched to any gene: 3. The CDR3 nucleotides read TGTGCCAGCAGCCCACAGGGGGCAAACATTCAGTACTTC. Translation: CASSPQGANIQYF.

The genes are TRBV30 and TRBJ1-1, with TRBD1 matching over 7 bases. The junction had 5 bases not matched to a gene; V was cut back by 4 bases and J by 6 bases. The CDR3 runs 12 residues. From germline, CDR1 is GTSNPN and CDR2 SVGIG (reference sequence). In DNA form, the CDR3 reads TGTGCCTGGACAGGGGGGGGCCCTGAAGCTTTCTTT. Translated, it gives CAWTGGGPEAFF.

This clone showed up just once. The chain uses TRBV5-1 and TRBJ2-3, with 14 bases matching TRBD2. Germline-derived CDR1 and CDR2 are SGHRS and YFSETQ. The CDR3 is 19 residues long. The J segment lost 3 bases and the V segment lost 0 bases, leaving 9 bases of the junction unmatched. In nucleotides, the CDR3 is TGCGCCAGCAGCTTGGGAACAGGGACTAGCGGGAGAGCAACAGATACGCAGTATTTT. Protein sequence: CASSLGTGTSGRATDTQYF.

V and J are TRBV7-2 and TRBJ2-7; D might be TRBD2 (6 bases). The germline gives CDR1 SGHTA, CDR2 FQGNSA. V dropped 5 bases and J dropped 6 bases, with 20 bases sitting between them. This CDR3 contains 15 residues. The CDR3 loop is CASSKGWRGPSEQYF. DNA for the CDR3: TGTGCCAGCAGCAAAGGCTGGAGGGGCCCGAGCGAGCAGTACTTC.

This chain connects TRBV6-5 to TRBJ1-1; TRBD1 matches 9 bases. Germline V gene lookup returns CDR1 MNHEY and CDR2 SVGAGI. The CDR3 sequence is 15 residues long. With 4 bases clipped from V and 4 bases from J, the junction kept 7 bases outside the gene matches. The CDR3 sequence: CASSFGNRGLTEAFF. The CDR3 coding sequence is TGTGCCAGCAGTTTCGGTAACAGGGGGCTCACTGAAGCTTTCTTT.

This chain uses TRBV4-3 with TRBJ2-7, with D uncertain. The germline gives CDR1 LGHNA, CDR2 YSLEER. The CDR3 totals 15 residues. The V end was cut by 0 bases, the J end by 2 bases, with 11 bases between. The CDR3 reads CASSQESLAAYEQYF. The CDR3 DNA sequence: TGCGCCAGCAGCCAAGAGAGCCTCGCCGCCTACGAGCAGTACTTC.

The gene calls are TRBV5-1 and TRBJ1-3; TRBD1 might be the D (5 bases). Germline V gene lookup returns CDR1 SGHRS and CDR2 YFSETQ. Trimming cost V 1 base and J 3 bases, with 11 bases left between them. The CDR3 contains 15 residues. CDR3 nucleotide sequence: TGCGCCAGCAGCTTGACGCAGGGAGGTGGAAACACCATATATTTT. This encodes CASSLTQGGGNTIYF.

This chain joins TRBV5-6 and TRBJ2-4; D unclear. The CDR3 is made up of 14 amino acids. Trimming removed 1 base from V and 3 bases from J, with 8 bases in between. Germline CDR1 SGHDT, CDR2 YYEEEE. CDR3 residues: CASSLSQVKNIQYF. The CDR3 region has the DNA TGTGCCAGCAGCTTGAGCCAGGTCAAAAACATTCAGTACTTC.

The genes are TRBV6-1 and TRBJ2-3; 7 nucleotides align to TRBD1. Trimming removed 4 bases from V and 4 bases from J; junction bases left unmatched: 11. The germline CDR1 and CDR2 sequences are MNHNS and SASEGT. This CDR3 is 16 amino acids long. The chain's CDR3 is CASSVPRTGRSDTQYF. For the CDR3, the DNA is TGTGCCAGCAGTGTCCCCAGGACAGGTCGTTCAGATACGCAGTATTTT.

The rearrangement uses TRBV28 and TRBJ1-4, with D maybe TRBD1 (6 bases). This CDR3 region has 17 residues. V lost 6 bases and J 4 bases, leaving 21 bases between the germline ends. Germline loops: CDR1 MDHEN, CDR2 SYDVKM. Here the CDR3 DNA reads TGTGCCAGCAGCATGGACAGTTTCCTAGGGGGTAATGAAAAACTGTTTTTT. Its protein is CASSMDSFLGGNEKLFF. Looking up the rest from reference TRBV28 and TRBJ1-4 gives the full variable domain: DVKVTQSSRYLVKRTGEKVFLECVQDMDHENMFWYRQDPGLGLRLIYFSYDVKMKEKGDIPEGYSVSREKKERFSLILESASTNQTSMYLCASSMDSFLGGNEKLFFGSGTQLSVL.

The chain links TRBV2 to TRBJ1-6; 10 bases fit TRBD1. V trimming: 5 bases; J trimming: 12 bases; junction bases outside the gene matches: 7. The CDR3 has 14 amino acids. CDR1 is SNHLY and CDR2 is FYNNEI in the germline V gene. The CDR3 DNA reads TGTGCCAGCAGTTTGACAGGGGGCGAGGGACCCCTCCACTTT. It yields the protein CASSLTGGEGPLHF.

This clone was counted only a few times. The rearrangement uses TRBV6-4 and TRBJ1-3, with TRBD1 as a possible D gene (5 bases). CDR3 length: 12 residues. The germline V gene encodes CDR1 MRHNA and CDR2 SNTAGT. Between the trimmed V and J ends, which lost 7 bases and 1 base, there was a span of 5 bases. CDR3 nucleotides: TGTGCCAGCACAGGGTCTGGAAACACCATATATTTT. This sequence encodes CASTGSGNTIYF.

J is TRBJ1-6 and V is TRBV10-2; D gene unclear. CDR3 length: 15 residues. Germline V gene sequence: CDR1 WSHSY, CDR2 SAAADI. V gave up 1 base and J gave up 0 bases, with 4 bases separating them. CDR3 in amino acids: CASSEFSSYNSPLHF. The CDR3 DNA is TGCGCCAGCAGTGAGTTTAGCTCCTATAATTCACCCCTCCACTTT.

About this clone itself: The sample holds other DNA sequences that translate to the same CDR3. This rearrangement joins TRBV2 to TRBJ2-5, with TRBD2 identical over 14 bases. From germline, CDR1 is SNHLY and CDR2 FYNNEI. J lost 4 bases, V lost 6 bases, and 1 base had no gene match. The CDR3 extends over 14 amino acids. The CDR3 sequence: CASRGTSGGETQYF. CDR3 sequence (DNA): TGTGCCAGCAGAGGGACTAGCGGGGGAGAGACCCAGTACTTC.

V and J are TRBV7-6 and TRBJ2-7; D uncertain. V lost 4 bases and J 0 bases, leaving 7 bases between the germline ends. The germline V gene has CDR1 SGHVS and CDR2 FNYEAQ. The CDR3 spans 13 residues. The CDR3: CASSSGNSYEQYF. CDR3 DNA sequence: TGTGCCAGCAGCTCTGGGAACTCCTACGAGCAGTACTTC.

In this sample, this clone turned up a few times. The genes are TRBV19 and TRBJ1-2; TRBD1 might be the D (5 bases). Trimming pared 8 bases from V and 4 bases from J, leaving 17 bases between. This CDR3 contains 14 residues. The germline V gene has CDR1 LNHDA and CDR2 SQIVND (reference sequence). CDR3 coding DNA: TGTGCCAGTCGGATGGTCGGGGCGGCCTATGGCTACACCTTC. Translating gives CASRMVGAAYGYTF.

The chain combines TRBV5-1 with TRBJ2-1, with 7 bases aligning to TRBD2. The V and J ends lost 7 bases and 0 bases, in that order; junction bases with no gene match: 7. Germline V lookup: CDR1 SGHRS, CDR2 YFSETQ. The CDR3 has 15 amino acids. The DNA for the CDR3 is TGCGCCAGCTCGGGGGGAGGATTCTCCTACAATGAGCAGTTCTTC. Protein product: CASSGGGFSYNEQFF.

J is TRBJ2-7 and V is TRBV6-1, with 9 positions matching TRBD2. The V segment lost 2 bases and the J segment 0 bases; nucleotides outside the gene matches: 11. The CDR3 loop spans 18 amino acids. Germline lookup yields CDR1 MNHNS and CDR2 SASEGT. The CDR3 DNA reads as TGTGCCAGCAGTGAAATAGCGGGAGTAGGACAGAGCTCCTACGAGCAGTACTTC. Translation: CASSEIAGVGQSSYEQYF.